This TCR beta chain was found in a study of shared clonotypes between healthy human individuals. For the study at large: Samples came from two female and three male donors aged 18 to 49.

The repertoire was sequenced with immunoSEQ multiplex PCR; TCRdb's copy has only in-frame clones and lacks some. The table has 2 million to 2.5 million clones, more than 90% seen once; the top ten hold 0.1% to 0.15%. V was cut by 0 bases and J by 7 bases, with 10 bases left in between. Germline values: CDR1 ENHRY, CDR2 SYGVKD. The length of the CDR3 is 15 residues. Sequencing was done on a sample of naive CD4+ T cells sorted from blood. Subset: CD45RA+ positively selected. The receptor comes from a man younger than 35 in good health. This rearrangement joins TRBV10-3 to TRBJ1-6; tentative D call: TRBD1 (5 bases). DNA for the CDR3: TGTGCCATCAGTGAGTCGAACGGACAAAATTCACCCCTCCACTTT. Protein sequence: CAISESNGQNSPLHF.